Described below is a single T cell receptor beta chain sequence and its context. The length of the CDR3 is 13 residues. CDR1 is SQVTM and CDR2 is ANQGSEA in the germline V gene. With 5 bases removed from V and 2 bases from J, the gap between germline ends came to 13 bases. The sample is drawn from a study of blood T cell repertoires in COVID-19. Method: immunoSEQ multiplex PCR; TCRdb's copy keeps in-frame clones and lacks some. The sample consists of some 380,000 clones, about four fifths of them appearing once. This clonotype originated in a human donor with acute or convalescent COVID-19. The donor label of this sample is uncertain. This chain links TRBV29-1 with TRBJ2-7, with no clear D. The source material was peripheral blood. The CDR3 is CSVHDGTTYEQYF. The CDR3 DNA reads TGCAGCGTTCACGACGGTACTACCTACGAGCAGTACTTC.